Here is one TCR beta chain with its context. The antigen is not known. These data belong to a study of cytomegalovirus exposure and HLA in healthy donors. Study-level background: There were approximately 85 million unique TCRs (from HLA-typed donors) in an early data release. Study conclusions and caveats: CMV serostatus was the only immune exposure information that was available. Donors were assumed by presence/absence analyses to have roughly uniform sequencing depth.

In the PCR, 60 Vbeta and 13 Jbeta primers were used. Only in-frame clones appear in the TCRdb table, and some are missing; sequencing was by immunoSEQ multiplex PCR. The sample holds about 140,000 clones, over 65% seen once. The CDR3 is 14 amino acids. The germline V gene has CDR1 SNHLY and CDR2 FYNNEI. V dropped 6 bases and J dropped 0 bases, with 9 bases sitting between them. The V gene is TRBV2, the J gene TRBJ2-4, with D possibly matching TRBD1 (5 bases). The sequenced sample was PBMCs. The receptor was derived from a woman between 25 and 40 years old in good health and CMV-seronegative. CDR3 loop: CASRQELAKNIQYF. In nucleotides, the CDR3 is TGTGCCAGCAGACAGGAACTAGCCAAAAACATTCAGTACTTC.